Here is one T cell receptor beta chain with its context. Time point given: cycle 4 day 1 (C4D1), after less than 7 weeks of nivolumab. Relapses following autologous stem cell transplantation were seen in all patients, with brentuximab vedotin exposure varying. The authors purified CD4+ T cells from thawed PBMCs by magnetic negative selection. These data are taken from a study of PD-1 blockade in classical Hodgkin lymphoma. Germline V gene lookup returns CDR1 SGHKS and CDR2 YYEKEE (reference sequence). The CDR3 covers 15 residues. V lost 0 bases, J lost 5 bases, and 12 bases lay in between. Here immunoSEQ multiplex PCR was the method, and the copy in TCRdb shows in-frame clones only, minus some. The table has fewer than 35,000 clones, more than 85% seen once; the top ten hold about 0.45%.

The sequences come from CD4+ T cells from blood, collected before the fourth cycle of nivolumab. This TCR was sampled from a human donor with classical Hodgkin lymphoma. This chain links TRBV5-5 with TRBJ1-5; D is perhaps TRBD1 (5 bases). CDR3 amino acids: CASSLAAGRDQPQHF. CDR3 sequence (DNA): TGTGCCAGCAGCTTGGCCGCGGGGCGAGATCAGCCCCAGCATTTT.